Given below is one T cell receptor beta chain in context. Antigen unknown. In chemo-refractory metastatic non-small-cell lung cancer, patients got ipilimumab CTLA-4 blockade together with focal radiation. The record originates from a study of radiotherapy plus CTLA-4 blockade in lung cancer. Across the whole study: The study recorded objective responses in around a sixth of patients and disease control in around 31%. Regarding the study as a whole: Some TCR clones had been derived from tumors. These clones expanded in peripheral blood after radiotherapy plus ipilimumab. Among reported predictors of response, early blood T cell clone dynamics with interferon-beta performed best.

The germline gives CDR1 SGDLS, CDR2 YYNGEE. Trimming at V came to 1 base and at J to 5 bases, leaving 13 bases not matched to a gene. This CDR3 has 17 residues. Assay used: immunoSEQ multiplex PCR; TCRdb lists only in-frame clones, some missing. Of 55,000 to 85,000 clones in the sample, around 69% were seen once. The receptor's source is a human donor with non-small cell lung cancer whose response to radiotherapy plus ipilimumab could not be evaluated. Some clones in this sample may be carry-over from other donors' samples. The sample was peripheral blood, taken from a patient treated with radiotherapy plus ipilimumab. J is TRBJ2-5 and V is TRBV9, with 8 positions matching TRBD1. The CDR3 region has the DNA TGTGCCAGCAGCGTATCCCCTGAAGGACAGGGTGGGGAGACCCAGTACTTC. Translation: CASSVSPEGQGGETQYF.